This entry lists 8 T cell receptor beta chains sequenced from one sample in a study of shared clonotypes between healthy human individuals. Using immunoSEQ multiplex PCR, the repertoire was profiled, and TCRdb retains in-frame clones only, with some absent. The sample includes roughly 700,000 clones, approximately 79% of them seen just once. The sequenced sample was memory CD4+ T cells sorted from blood. Documented subset: CD45RA-negative fraction. The origin of the receptors is a woman aged 30 to 39 in good health.

The rearrangement uses TRBV19 and TRBJ1-2; D is possibly TRBD1 (5 bases). This CDR3 is 14 amino acids long. Germline V gene lookup returns CDR1 LNHDA and CDR2 SQIVND (reference sequence). V was cut by 4 bases and J by 4 bases, with 13 bases left in between. CDR3 nucleotide sequence: TGTGCCAGTAGTACCACCGGGACGGGCTATGGCTACACCTTC. Protein product: CASSTTGTGYGYTF.

The gene calls are TRBV5-1 and TRBJ2-2, with D tentatively TRBD1 (5 bases). CDR1 and CDR2 from the germline V gene are SGHRS and YFSETQ. This CDR3 contains 15 residues. Trimming removed 0 bases from V and 5 bases from J, with 11 bases in between. The CDR3 nucleotides read TGCGCCAGCAGCTTGGCCAGGGCCGGTACCGGGGAGCTGTTTTTT. Translation gives CASSLARAGTGELFF. The variable domain in full, with the rest retrieved from reference TRBV5-1 and TRBJ2-2, is KAGVTQTPRYLIKTRGQQVTLSCSPISGHRSVSWYQQTPGQGLQFLFEYFSETQRNKGNFPGRFSGRQFSNSRSEMNVSTLELGDSALYLCASSLARAGTGELFFGEGSRLTVL.

This rearrangement joins TRBV27 to TRBJ2-7; tentatively, D is TRBD2 (5 bases). Trimming cost V 6 bases and J 2 bases, with 17 bases left between them. This CDR3 has 15 residues. Germline V gene lookup returns CDR1 MNHEY and CDR2 SMNVEV (reference sequence). The DNA of the CDR3 is TGTGCCAGCAGGGAAGGACTGATGTCCGCCTACGAGCAGTACTTC. It is translated as CASREGLMSAYEQYF.

This rearrangement joins TRBV11-2 to TRBJ2-3; a possible D gene is TRBD2 (6 bases). The length of the CDR3 is 15 residues. Germline values: CDR1 SGHAT, CDR2 FQNNGV. V lost 1 base, J lost 2 bases, and 10 bases lay in between. CDR3 in DNA: TGTGCCAGCAGCTTAGGAACGGGAGACACAGATACGCAGTATTTT. Protein sequence: CASSLGTGDTDTQYF.

This clone was detected ten times or more. The CDR3 protein is CSVAGLEISSYNEQFF. CDR3 sequence (DNA): TGCAGCGTGGCCGGACTAGAAATCAGCTCCTACAATGAGCAGTTCTTC. The genes are TRBV29-1 and TRBJ2-1; 7 bases match TRBD2. Germline loops: CDR1 SQVTM, CDR2 ANQGSEA. The CDR3 sequence is 16 residues long. Trimming cost V 6 bases and J 0 bases; bases outside gene matches: 11.

This rearrangement joins TRBV25-1 to TRBJ1-6, with TRBD1 as a possible D gene (5 bases). Trimming shortened V by 5 bases and J by 6 bases, and 14 bases separated the two germline ends. CDR3 length: 15 residues. Looked up from germline, CDR1 is MGHDK and CDR2 is SYGVNS. The CDR3 DNA is TGTGCCAGCAGTTTCGCCGGGACGGGTAATTCACCCCTCCACTTT. It codes for CASSFAGTGNSPLHF. Looking up the rest from reference TRBV25-1 and TRBJ1-6 gives the full variable domain: EADIYQTPRYLVIGTGKKITLECSQTMGHDKMYWYQQDPGMELHLIHYSYGVNSTEKGDLSSESTVSRIRTEHFPLTLESARPSHTSQYLCASSFAGTGNSPLHFGNGTRLTVT.

This clone has only a few counts. V usage is TRBV20-1 and J usage is TRBJ2-5; D not certain. Germline values: CDR1 DFQATT, CDR2 SNEGSKA (reference sequence). CDR3 length equals 9 residues. Here the CDR3 DNA reads TGCAGGACGACGGAGACCCAGTACTTC. It encodes CRTTETQYF.

The J gene is TRBJ2-7, the V gene TRBV5-1; D unresolved. The CDR3 is 14 amino acids. The germline V and J ends were trimmed by 2 bases and 2 bases, with 11 bases remaining between them. Germline lookup yields CDR1 SGHRS and CDR2 YFSETQ. The CDR3 bases are TGCGCCAGCAGCTTAGTCCCGCCGACCTACGAGCAGTACTTC. Its translation: CASSLVPPTYEQYF.